The 15 T cell receptor beta chains below come from one sample, sequenced in a study of blood T cell repertoires in COVID-19. Data came from immunoSEQ multiplex PCR; TCRdb stores just in-frame clones and leaves some out. Found here are 150,000 to 200,000 clones, roughly 83% of them singletons; the top ten hold roughly 9.1%. Sequenced sample: PBMCs or T cells enriched from blood (not recorded which). Receptors were obtained from a young woman who had recovered from COVID-19.

The chain is built from TRBV2 and TRBJ2-6; the match to TRBD1 covers 8 bases. The CDR3 is 16 amino acids. Germline V lookup: CDR1 SNHLY, CDR2 FYNNEI. With V trimmed by 8 bases and J by 1 base, 7 bases remained unmatched. As DNA, the CDR3 is TGTGCCAGCGGACAGGGCAAACCGTCTGGGGCCAACGTCCTGACTTTC. Translation: CASGQGKPSGANVLTF.

The CDR3 DNA follows: TGTGCCAGCAGCTTAGGACAGGGAAGAGCTTTCTTT. The encoded protein is CASSLGQGRAFF. The genes are TRBV7-9 and TRBJ1-1; 7 bases match TRBD1. CDR1 and CDR2 (germline): SEHNR, FQNEAQ (reference sequence). V trimming: 1 base; J trimming: 10 bases; junction bases outside the gene matches: 3. The CDR3 spans 12 residues.

The chain uses TRBV19 and TRBJ2-1, with 14 bases aligning to TRBD2. Trimming cost V 9 bases and J 4 bases; bases outside gene matches: 11. In germline, CDR1 is LNHDA, CDR2 SQIVND (reference sequence). This CDR3 region has 17 residues. In DNA form, the CDR3 reads TGTGCCAGCACCGGGACTAGCGGGAGCCCTACTTACAATGAGCAGTTCTTC. Translated: CASTGTSGSPTYNEQFF.

The chain has TRBV9 and TRBJ2-1; 11 bases are a match to TRBD2. Looked up from germline, CDR1 is SGDLS and CDR2 is YYNGEE. The CDR3 has 16 amino acids. Trimming took 4 bases from V and 8 from J; bases not matched to a gene: 11. The CDR3 nucleotides are TGTGCCAGCAGCACCCGTTTAGCGGGAGGGCCACATGAGCAGTTCTTC. Translating gives CASSTRLAGGPHEQFF.

The chain recombines TRBV28 with TRBJ1-2; 7 bases match TRBD1. The CDR3 is made up of 16 amino acids. The germline gives CDR1 MDHEN, CDR2 SYDVKM. V gave up 6 bases and J gave up 4 bases; unmatched junction bases: 14. CDR3 region: CASSPGTVGMGYGYTF. CDR3 nucleotide sequence: TGTGCCAGCAGCCCCGGGACAGTCGGAATGGGCTATGGCTACACCTTC.

V and J are TRBV5-6 and TRBJ1-5; D call uncertain. The CDR3 consists of 12 residues. V was clipped by 4 bases and J by 8 bases, with 10 bases between them. The germline V gene has CDR1 SGHDT and CDR2 YYEEEE. The CDR3 DNA reads TGTGCCAGCAGCCGCGGAAGTGAGCCCCAGCATTTT. It is translated as CASSRGSEPQHF.

This sequence joins TRBV14 and TRBJ2-2; 12 bases line up with TRBD2. V was clipped by 3 bases and J by 6 bases; unmatched bases: 5. The CDR3 is made up of 16 amino acids. Germline CDR1 SGHDN, CDR2 FVKESK. The CDR3 loop reads CASSHLAGGPAGELFF. The CDR3 DNA reads as TGTGCCAGCAGCCACCTAGCGGGAGGGCCGGCCGGGGAGCTGTTTTTT.

This chain links TRBV18 with TRBJ2-7, with D possibly TRBD1 on 5 matching bases. Germline CDR1 reads KGHSH; CDR2 reads LQKENI. V lost 3 bases to trimming and J lost 6 bases, with 12 bases between them. The CDR3 is 13 residues long. CDR3 sequence (DNA): TGTGCCAGCTCACCGAACCAGGGCATCGAGCAGTACTTC. Its protein product is CASSPNQGIEQYF.

The chain links TRBV11-3 to TRBJ2-1; 10 nucleotides line up with TRBD2. V shed 5 bases and J 6 bases; nucleotides not matched to a gene: 10. Per germline, CDR1 SGHNT and CDR2 YENEEA. There are 16 residues in the CDR3. CDR3 protein: CASSTRAGGKANEQFF. The CDR3, as DNA: TGTGCCAGCAGCACAAGAGCGGGAGGGAAGGCCAATGAGCAGTTCTTC.

The chain uses TRBV7-9 and TRBJ2-1; D gene unclear. Germline CDR1 and CDR2: SEHNR and FQNEAQ (reference sequence). This CDR3 has 13 amino acids. V was clipped by 3 bases and J by 7 bases, with 10 bases between them. The CDR3: CASSFTGPNEQFF. The DNA of the CDR3 is TGTGCCAGCAGCTTCACTGGGCCTAATGAGCAGTTCTTC.

The genes are TRBV19 and TRBJ2-1; TRBD2 might be the D (6 bases). The CDR3 length is 10 residues. Germline values: CDR1 LNHDA, CDR2 SQIVND (reference sequence). V lost 10 bases and J lost 9, with 10 bases in between. CDR3 DNA sequence: TGTGCCACACTAGCAGGTGAGCAGTTCTTC. Amino acid sequence: CATLAGEQFF.

The chain links TRBV28 to TRBJ1-1; the D gene is possibly TRBD1 (6 bases). From germline, CDR1 is MDHEN and CDR2 SYDVKM. CDR3 length equals 11 residues. V was clipped by 3 bases and J by 10 bases, with 9 bases between them. In nucleotides, the CDR3 is TGTGCCAGCAGTTTGGGGGGGGCAGCTTTCTTT. Protein: CASSLGGAAFF.

This chain uses TRBV6-1 with TRBJ1-2; 7 bases map to TRBD1. The CDR3 is 14 amino acids. Germline V gene sequence: CDR1 MNHNS, CDR2 SASEGT. Losses at the gene ends were 1 base for V and 4 bases for J; bases not matched to a gene: 3. The CDR3 region is CASSEGQGSYGYTF. CDR3 nucleotide sequence: TGTGCCAGCAGTGAAGGACAGGGATCCTATGGCTACACCTTC.

The V and J genes are TRBV19 and TRBJ2-1; D not certain. CDR1 and CDR2 (germline): LNHDA, SQIVND (reference sequence). The ends were cut back, 2 bases at V and 10 bases at J, with 9 bases in the middle. CDR3 size: 12 residues. CDR3 region: CASSIPPGEQFF. The CDR3 nucleotides read TGTGCCAGTAGTATACCCCCCGGGGAGCAGTTCTTC.

The chain joins TRBV7-8 to TRBJ1-1, with a weak D call TRBD1 (6 bases). The CDR3 spans 17 residues. The V gene's germline CDR1 is SGHVS and CDR2 FQNEAQ. V gave up 5 bases and J gave up 1 base, with 20 bases separating them. The CDR3 DNA sequence: TGTGCCAGCAGCACGCGAACCCAGGGGCGCTGGAACACTGAAGCTTTCTTT. It yields the protein CASSTRTQGRWNTEAFF.